This is a list of T cell receptor beta chains from one sample in a study of response to subunit inactivated influenza vaccine. TCRdb used MiXCR to reprocess the RT-PCR reads, holding one entry per CDR3 protein. The data hold 450,000 to 600,000 distinct CDR3 sequences, with more than 7% observed a single time. Source: PBMCs from blood, taken around 25 months after vaccination. These receptors were obtained from a man aged 50-75 years who received an inactivated influenza vaccine. Both conserved end residues are part of each CDR3. The order of the fields is J gene, V gene, D gene, clone size, CDR3 DNA, CDR3 protein. D genes are given only for firm matches. Clone sizes are given selectively: once, few, many, or a class where the clone is expanded.

TRBJ1-1	TRBV12-3/TRBV12-4	-	-	TGTGCCAGCATGCTTCCCGCCCGGGGGCTCACTGAAGCTTTCTTT	CASMLPARGLTEAFF
TRBJ1-2	TRBV20-1	TRBD1	few	TGCAGTGCTAGACAGGGGGGAGTCGATGGCTACACCTTC	CSARQGGVDGYTF
TRBJ2-6	TRBV9	TRBD1	-	TGTGCCAGCAGCGGGGGACAGGGAGTATCTGGGGCCAACGTCCTGACTTTC	CASSGGQGVSGANVLTF
TRBJ1-6	TRBV7-8	-	many	TGTGCCAGCAGCTTAGTTTTGGGGGCCAATTCACCCCTCCACTTT	CASSLVLGANSPLHF
TRBJ2-5	TRBV25-1	-	-	TGTGCCAGCAGTGAATATTCACTACTTGAAGAGACCCAGTACTTC	CASSEYSLLEETQYF
TRBJ1-1	TRBV5-5	-	few	TGTGCCAGCAGCCAGACCACAGTCCCTGAAGCTTTCTTT	CASSQTTVPEAFF
TRBJ2-5	TRBV15	-	-	TGTGCCACCAGCAGAGACAGGCGGGAGACCCAGTACTTC	CATSRDRRETQYF
TRBJ2-1	TRBV5-5	-	few	TGTGCCAGCAGCTGGGGGAATTCGGCAACGAATGAGCAGTTCTTC	CASSWGNSATNEQFF
TRBJ2-4	TRBV10-3	TRBD2	many	TGTGCCATCAGTGATTCGGCGGGGGTGGCCCAAAACATTCAGTACTTC	CAISDSAGVAQNIQYF
TRBJ2-7	TRBV28	TRBD1	many	TGTGCCAGCAGCCCCAACAGGGGTCCAAACTCCTACGAGCAGTACTTC	CASSPNRGPNSYEQYF
TRBJ2-1	TRBV15	-	many	TGTGCCACCAGCTCGCGGACAGCTTACAATGAGCAGTTCTTC	CATSSRTAYNEQFF
TRBJ2-1	TRBV6-2/TRBV6-3	-	many	TGTGCCAGCACCCGCCAGGGTTTTAGGCTGTTCTTC	CASTRQGFRLFF
TRBJ1-2	TRBV20-1	-	few	TGCAGTGCAAGTGGGACCGTAAACTATGGCTACACCTTC	CSASGTVNYGYTF
TRBJ1-1	TRBV3-1	-	few	TGTGCCAGCAGCCAGGGGTGGCAGGGGTTGACTGAAGCTTTCTTT	CASSQGWQGLTEAFF
TRBJ2-7	TRBV6-5	-	few	TGTGCCAGCAGTTACTCTAGCGGCCTCTCCTACGAGCAGTACTTC	CASSYSSGLSYEQYF
TRBJ2-2	TRBV10-3	TRBD1	few	TGTGCCATCAGTGAGCGGGGACAGGGGTACACCGGGGAGCTGTTTTTT	CAISERGQGYTGELFF
TRBJ2-7	TRBV27	-	few	TGTGCCAGCAGTACCCGTCCTTTCTACGAGCAGTACTTC	CASSTRPFYEQYF
TRBJ2-2	TRBV7-9	-	many	TGTGCCAGCAGCAGTGGCATCGGGGAGCTGTTTTTT	CASSSGIGELFF
TRBJ1-3	TRBV29-1	-	many	TGCAGCGTGAGAGACATTGAGGACACCATATATTTT	CSVRDIEDTIYF
TRBJ1-5	TRBV12-3/TRBV12-4	-	-	TGTGCCAGCAGTTTATCCGGGTACAGTCAGCCCCAGCATTTT	CASSLSGYSQPQHF
TRBJ2-3	TRBV11-1	-	few	TGTGCCAGCAGCCCGGGTGCAGGGCGCACAGATACGCAGTATTTT	CASSPGAGRTDTQYF
TRBJ2-3	TRBV6-1	-	-	TGTGCCAGCAGTCCAGGGCGGGGTACTAGCACAGATACGCAGTATTTT	CASSPGRGTSTDTQYF
TRBJ1-2	TRBV25-1	-	-	TGTGCCAGCAGTGGCGCGGACAGCCCTAACTATGGCTACACCTTC	CASSGADSPNYGYTF
TRBJ2-3	TRBV20-1	TRBD1	-	TGCAGTGCTAGATGGGACAGGTCAGATACGCAGTATTTT	CSARWDRSDTQYF
TRBJ2-4	TRBV11-2	-	many	TGTGCCAGCAGCTCACCGGGAGTAGCCAAAAACATTCAGTACTTC	CASSSPGVAKNIQYF
TRBJ1-4	TRBV6-2/TRBV6-3	-	few	TGTGCCAGCAGACGACGACAGGCAACTAATGAAAAACTGTTTTTT	CASRRRQATNEKLFF
TRBJ2-4	TRBV7-2	TRBD2	-	TGTGCCAGCAGCTACACTAGCGGGAGCGACATTCAGTACTTC	CASSYTSGSDIQYF
TRBJ1-4	TRBV6-1	-	once	TGTGCCAGCAGACCGGACAGTTATGAAAAACTGTTTTTT	CASRPDSYEKLFF
TRBJ2-7	TRBV7-9	TRBD2	-	TGTGCCAGCAGCTTAGGGGGGGGACTAGACTACGAGCAGTACTTC	CASSLGGGLDYEQYF
TRBJ2-7	TRBV25-1	TRBD2	-	TGTGCCAGCAGTGATCTCCTAGCGGGAGCTTCCTACGAGCAGTACTTC	CASSDLLAGASYEQYF
TRBJ2-5	TRBV20-1	TRBD2	-	TGCAGTGCTAGAGCCCAGCGGGGAGAAGGGACCCAGTACTTC	CSARAQRGEGTQYF
TRBJ1-2	TRBV6-2/TRBV6-3	TRBD1	few	TGTGCCAGCTTGGAAGCCCGGACAGGGGGCGAAAGTGGCTACACCTTC	CASLEARTGGESGYTF
TRBJ1-1	TRBV6-1	-	few	TGTGCCAGCCGTCCAGGAGAGAACACTGAAGCTTTCTTT	CASRPGENTEAFF
TRBJ1-5	TRBV29-1	-	many	TGCAGCGTTTCTCCAGGGGCTAATCAGCCCCAGCATTTT	CSVSPGANQPQHF
TRBJ1-4	TRBV28	-	many	TGTGCCAGCAGTTTATGGAAGAGCTCCACTAATGAAAAACTGTTTTTT	CASSLWKSSTNEKLFF
TRBJ1-1	TRBV7-2	-	few	TGTGCCAGCAGCTTAGCTTCGCAGAACACTGAAGCTTTCTTT	CASSLASQNTEAFF
TRBJ1-2	TRBV9	-	few	TGTGCCAGCAGCCCAGGGACCATTAACTATGGCTACACCTTC	CASSPGTINYGYTF
TRBJ1-5	TRBV28	-	many	TGTGCCAGCAGAGTCGTTCAAGGCCATCAGCCCCAGCATTTT	CASRVVQGHQPQHF
TRBJ1-1	TRBV29-1	TRBD1	many	TGCAGCGTTGAGACAGGGATGAACACTGAAGCTTTCTTT	CSVETGMNTEAFF
TRBJ2-3	TRBV12-3/TRBV12-4	-	many	TGTGCCAGCACTCCCGCGACTGGCACAGATACGCAGTATTTT	CASTPATGTDTQYF
TRBJ2-1	TRBV12-3/TRBV12-4	-	few	TGTGCCAGCAGTTTATCTATGGGGGGAGGTGATGAGCAGTTCTTC	CASSLSMGGGDEQFF
TRBJ2-7	TRBV5-1	-	few	TGCGCCAGCAGCTGGTCGAGCAACTACGAGCAGTACTTC	CASSWSSNYEQYF
TRBJ2-7	TRBV5-5	-	few	TGTGCCAGCAGCCGCACGTTGGGGGTTGATTACGAGCAGTACTTC	CASSRTLGVDYEQYF
TRBJ2-3	TRBV4-3	TRBD2	-	TGCGCCAGCAGCCAAGATAGCCTAGCGGGGAGCACAGATACGCAGTATTTT	CASSQDSLAGSTDTQYF
TRBJ2-1	TRBV6-2/TRBV6-3	-	few	TGTGCCACAACTCGCCTAATATCCTACAATGAGCAGTTCTTC	CATTRLISYNEQFF
TRBJ1-1	TRBV18	-	-	TGTGCCAGCTTGCACTCCGGGACGGTGAACACTGAAGCTTTCTTT	CASLHSGTVNTEAFF
TRBJ2-1	TRBV6-5	-	few	TGTGCCAGCAGTTACCAGGGTACTCATAGGAATGAGCAGTTCTTC	CASSYQGTHRNEQFF
TRBJ2-5	TRBV20-1	-	-	TGCAGTGCTAAAAGGACAGTGCAAGAGACCCAGTACTTC	CSAKRTVQETQYF
TRBJ2-1	TRBV12-3/TRBV12-4	TRBD2	many	TGTGCCAGCAGTTTGACTAGCGGGAGCAATGAGCAGTTCTTC	CASSLTSGSNEQFF
TRBJ2-1	TRBV12-3/TRBV12-4	-	many	TGTGCCAGCAGTCATTACAATGAGCAGTTCTTC	CASSHYNEQFF
TRBJ2-1	TRBV27	TRBD2	many	TGTGCCAGCCTAAGACTAGCGGGAGTTGGGCGGGGGGGTGAGCAGTTCTTC	CASLRLAGVGRGGEQFF
TRBJ2-4	TRBV6-5	-	few	TGTGCCAGCAGTTACGATTGGCAGGGGGCCAAAAACATTCAGTACTTC	CASSYDWQGAKNIQYF
TRBJ2-2	TRBV3-1	-	few	TGTGCCAGCAGCCCTGGCGGGACAGTGAACACCGGGGAGCTGTTTTTT	CASSPGGTVNTGELFF
TRBJ2-7	TRBV5-4	-	-	TGTGCCAGCAGCTTGCGATCGGACGAGCAGTACTTC	CASSLRSDEQYF
TRBJ2-7	TRBV25-1	-	many	TGTGCCAGCAGTGAAACCGGGACCTACGAGCAGTACTTC	CASSETGTYEQYF
TRBJ2-5	TRBV5-1	-	-	TGCGCCAGCAGCTTGCGAGCGCTGGTTTCCCAAGAGACCCAGTACTTC	CASSLRALVSQETQYF
TRBJ2-2	TRBV6-5	-	few	TGTGCCAGCAGTTACACGATGACGGGACGGCTGAACACCGGGGAGCTGTTTTTT	CASSYTMTGRLNTGELFF